The present T cell receptor (beta chain) was sequenced within a study of T cell responses to AZD1222 COVID-19 vaccine. General study findings and limits: Repertoire sampling was restricted to post-peak T cell response timepoints.

This CDR3 has 13 amino acids. Germline CDR1 reads MNHEY; CDR2 reads SMNVEV (reference sequence). V lost 0 bases to trimming and J lost 7 bases, with 9 bases between them. About this clone: Its antigen is still unknown.

The method was immunoSEQ multiplex PCR; TCRdb's version includes in-frame clones alone and lacks a portion of them. This sample has more than 80,000 clones, with 70% to 90% found just once. The V and J genes are TRBV27 and TRBJ1-2, with D uncertain. The specimen comprised peripheral blood, sampled 28 days after the second AZD1222 dose. This TCR derives from an adult who received the AZD1222 COVID-19 vaccine. The CDR3 protein is CASSLSGVGGYTF. Written as DNA, the CDR3 is TGTGCCAGCAGTTTATCCGGGGTTGGTGGCTACACCTTC.